One T cell receptor (beta chain) is described in this entry. Assay: immunoSEQ multiplex PCR; the TCRdb copy retains only in-frame clones and omits some. The sample lists 400,000 or so clones, roughly 87% occurring once. This CDR3 contains 12 residues. Looked up from germline, CDR1 is SQVTM and CDR2 is ANQGSEA. V shed 6 bases and J 3 bases; nucleotides not matched to a gene: 5. The sample is drawn from a study of blood T cell repertoires in COVID-19. The material sequenced was PBMCs or T cells enriched from blood (not recorded which). The sequence was obtained from a man between 18 and 29 years old who had recovered from COVID-19. This chain uses TRBV29-1 with TRBJ2-7; the match to TRBD2 covers 7 bases. The CDR3 reads CSVTTGGYEQYF. The CDR3 nucleotides are TGCAGCGTGACAACGGGGGGCTACGAGCAGTACTTC.